The 7 T cell receptor beta chains below all came from one sample that was sequenced in a study of cytomegalovirus exposure and HLA in healthy donors. This PCR relied on a set of 60 Vbeta primers and 13 Jbeta primers. The data were produced by immunoSEQ multiplex PCR, yet TCRdb's version contains in-frame clones alone and is incomplete. The data show 150,000 to 200,000 clones, and the top ten clones hold 0.75% to 0.85%. The sample taken for sequencing was PBMCs. These receptors all stem from a woman between 18 and 29 years old in good health and CMV-seropositive.

The genes are TRBV9 and TRBJ1-2; D might be TRBD1 (5 bases). Germline V CDR1 and CDR2: SGDLS, YYNGEE. V lost 4 bases, J lost 4 bases, and 14 bases lay in between. CDR3 length equals 14 residues. CDR3 bases: TGTGCCAGCAGCCCACGGGACTGGGGCTATGGCTACACCTTC. It is translated as CASSPRDWGYGYTF.

The chain carries TRBV5-1 and TRBJ1-2, with D perhaps TRBD1 (6 bases). Germline loops: CDR1 SGHRS, CDR2 YFSETQ. CDR3 length: 18 residues. V gave up 0 bases and J gave up 0 bases, with 18 bases separating them. CDR3 in DNA: TGCGCCAGCAGCTTGGTGAAAACCGGGACACCTGCTAACTATGGCTACACCTTC. Translation: CASSLVKTGTPANYGYTF. Based on the CDR3 plus reference TRBV5-1 and TRBJ1-2, the full variable domain is KAGVTQTPRYLIKTRGQQVTLSCSPISGHRSVSWYQQTPGQGLQFLFEYFSETQRNKGNFPGRFSGRQFSNSRSEMNVSTLELGDSALYLCASSLVKTGTPANYGYTFGSGTRLTVV.

The chain carries TRBV7-2 and TRBJ2-3, with D possibly matching TRBD2 (6 bases). V was trimmed by 0 bases and J by 1 base, leaving 8 bases between them. Germline V gene sequence: CDR1 SGHTA, CDR2 FQGNSA. There are 15 residues in the CDR3. Here the CDR3 reads CASSLAIAGTDTQYF. In nucleotides, the CDR3 is TGTGCCAGCAGCTTAGCCATAGCGGGCACAGATACGCAGTATTTT. The variable domain in full, completed from reference TRBV7-2 and TRBJ2-3, reads GAGVSQSPSNKVTEKGKDVELRCDPISGHTALYWYRQSLGQGLEFLIYFQGNSAPDKSGLPSDRFSAERTGGSVSTLTIQRTQQEDSAVYLCASSLAIAGTDTQYFGPGTRLTVL.

CDR3 DNA: TGTGCCAGCAGTGTGGACAGGGGGCCCACTGAAGCTTTCTTT. Its protein product is CASSVDRGPTEAFF. This chain joins TRBV2 and TRBJ1-1, with 11 bases lining up with TRBD1. CDR3 size: 14 residues. Looked up from germline, CDR1 is SNHLY and CDR2 is FYNNEI. V lost 4 bases and J lost 4; bases outside the gene matches: 2.

V gene TRBV5-1 combines with J gene TRBJ2-7, with 10 bases fitting TRBD2. CDR1 and CDR2 (germline): SGHRS, YFSETQ. The CDR3 contains 16 residues. The V and J ends lost 0 bases and 5 bases, in that order; junction bases with no gene match: 8. CDR3 amino acids: CASSLGRAGGADEQYF. The CDR3 coding sequence is TGCGCCAGCAGCTTGGGCCGAGCGGGAGGGGCGGACGAGCAGTACTTC.

The CDR3, as DNA: TGTGCCAGCAGCATCGACGCGGCAAACTATGGCTACACCTTC. Translated: CASSIDAANYGYTF. The V gene is TRBV27, the J gene TRBJ1-2; no reliable D call. Trimming left V 6 bases short and J 2 bases short, with 13 bases between. The germline CDR1 and CDR2 sequences are MNHEY and SMNVEV (reference sequence). This CDR3 contains 14 residues.

V gene TRBV11-2 combines with J gene TRBJ2-2; no clear D gene. Trimming shortened V by 5 bases and J by 5 bases, and 15 bases separated the two germline ends. Germline V CDR1 and CDR2: SGHAT, FQNNGV. The CDR3 contains 15 residues. CDR3 residues: CASSLKISGTGELFF. The CDR3 DNA sequence: TGTGCCAGCAGCCTCAAGATATCAGGTACCGGGGAGCTGTTTTTT.